The rows below give T cell receptor beta chains drawn from one sample of a study of T cell repertoires in cytomegalovirus infection. No antigen has been identified for these receptors. One entry per CDR3 protein results from TCRdb running MiXCR on the reads. The data hold 35,000 to 55,000 distinct CDR3 sequences, with 15% to 25% observed a single time. The starting material was CD8+ T cells from cultured PBMCs, obtained from culture after CMV antigen stimulation. Every receptor here comes from a human donor in good health (CMV status not recorded). Some clones in this sample may be carry-over from other donors' samples. CDR3s include the opening cysteine and the closing phenylalanine or tryptophan. The D gene is left open where the match is weak. Clone size is stated in some rows and not others, as once, few, many or a class when expanded.

cdr3_nt | cdr3_aa | clone_size | d_call | j_call | v_call
TGTGCCAGCAGCTTGGCCGCAGGGGGCATCTATGGCTACACCTTC | CASSLAAGGIYGYTF | few | TRBD1 | TRBJ1-2 | TRBV5-6
TGTGCCAGCAGTAGCAACAATGAGCAGTTCTTC | CASSSNNEQFF | - | - | TRBJ2-1 | TRBV12-3/TRBV12-4
TGTGCCAGCAGTTACAACCTAGCGGGGTCCTCCCTCGATACGCAGTATTTT | CASSYNLAGSSLDTQYF | - | TRBD2 | TRBJ2-3 | TRBV6-2/TRBV6-3
TGTGCCAGCAGCGGAGAGTACCAAACAGATACGCAGTATTTT | CASSGEYQTDTQYF | medium-sized | - | TRBJ2-3 | TRBV7-6
TGTGCCAGCAGCCAAGATCCAGGGGGGTCGAACTATGGCTACACCTTC | CASSQDPGGSNYGYTF | many | TRBD1 | TRBJ1-2 | TRBV4-2
TGTGCCAGCAGTTACTCAAGCGGGAGCTATTATGAGCAGTTCTTC | CASSYSSGSYYEQFF | few | TRBD2 | TRBJ2-1 | TRBV6-2/TRBV6-3
TGTGCCAGTAGTACCGGGACAGCAACTAATGAAAAACTGTTTTTT | CASSTGTATNEKLFF | many | TRBD1 | TRBJ1-4 | TRBV19
TGCAGCGTTGCCCAGAACACTGAAGCTTTCTTT | CSVAQNTEAFF | few | - | TRBJ1-1 | TRBV29-1
TGTGCCAGCAGCACTTCGACAGGGATCCTCCGGTGGGAGCAGTTCTTC | CASSTSTGILRWEQFF | - | TRBD1 | TRBJ2-1 | TRBV14
TGTGCCAGCAGCTTAGAAACCGGGACAGGGGGTGTTAGTGGCTACACCTTC | CASSLETGTGGVSGYTF | many | TRBD1 | TRBJ1-2 | TRBV7-2
TGCAGCGGGTCCAGCGGGAGTTACACCGGGGAGCTGTTTTTT | CSGSSGSYTGELFF | few | TRBD2 | TRBJ2-2 | TRBV29-1
TGTGCCGCCGGGGAGGTGAGCAAATCCTACGAGCAGTACTTC | CAAGEVSKSYEQYF | - | - | TRBJ2-7 | TRBV7-6
TGTGCCAGCAGTTACTCGAAACACCCCTGGGCAGGGATATACGAGCAGTACTTC | CASSYSKHPWAGIYEQYF | few | - | TRBJ2-7 | TRBV6-2/TRBV6-3
TGTGCCAGCAGAGGGGACCGGTCCTACGAGCAGTACTTC | CASRGDRSYEQYF | few | - | TRBJ2-7 | TRBV7-2
TGTGCCACCAGCACCGATCCGGGAGCCTACGAGCAGTACTTC | CATSTDPGAYEQYF | few | - | TRBJ2-7 | TRBV15
TGTGCCAGCAGCTTAGCGTGGGGGCTCGGGGAGCTGTTTTTT | CASSLAWGLGELFF | many | - | TRBJ2-2 | TRBV7-6
TGTGCCAGCAGTTTACGGGCAGTGAGTTTTGGGGACGAGCAGTACTTC | CASSLRAVSFGDEQYF | many | - | TRBJ2-7 | TRBV28
TGTGCCAGTACGACCAGGGACCTGAACACTGAAGCTTTCTTT | CASTTRDLNTEAFF | - | - | TRBJ1-1 | TRBV19
TGTGCCTGGAGTATGGGTTTGAACACTGAAGCTTTCTTT | CAWSMGLNTEAFF | - | - | TRBJ1-1 | TRBV30
TGCAGTGCTACGGGCAGGCGCTCCTACGAGCAGTACTTC | CSATGRRSYEQYF | few | - | TRBJ2-7 | TRBV20-1
TGTGCCAGCAGTGAAGGGGCGGGAGGGATCAGAGAGCAGTTCTTC | CASSEGAGGIREQFF | many | TRBD2 | TRBJ2-1 | TRBV2
TGTGCCAGCAGTTTAGCCTGGGACGTAAGATCGGGCTACACCTTC | CASSLAWDVRSGYTF | many | - | TRBJ1-2 | TRBV27
TGTGCCTGTGCGACAGGGACCTGGAGTGAGCAGTTCTTC | CACATGTWSEQFF | - | TRBD1 | TRBJ2-1 | TRBV30
TGTGCCAGCAGTTTAGGGGGCAACACTGAAGCTTTCTTT | CASSLGGNTEAFF | many | TRBD1 | TRBJ1-1 | TRBV5-1
TGTGCCACCAGCGGGTTAAACAGACATACAATGAGGACTGAAGCTTTCTTT | CATSGLNRHTMRTEAFF | - | - | TRBJ1-1 | TRBV24-1